The 31 T cell receptor beta chains listed next were all sequenced from one sample in a study of T cells after yellow fever vaccination. TCRdb analysed the 5' RACE reads with MiXCR anew, one entry per CDR3 protein. The repertoire consists of some 300,000 distinct CDR3 sequences, with around 10% occurring once and the leading ten covering 3% to 3.5%. The source was CD4+ T cells sorted from PBMCs, collected 5 days after the yellow fever booster vaccination. The receptor set was obtained from a man aged 18 to 30 who received the YFV17D yellow fever vaccine.

This chain connects TRBV28 to TRBJ2-5, with 9 bases that match TRBD1. Germline trimming cut 3 bases from V and 1 base from J; bases unmatched to any gene: 3. The CDR3 is made up of 15 amino acids. Germline values: CDR1 MDHEN, CDR2 SYDVKM. The DNA of the CDR3 is TGTGCCAGCAGTTTCGGGACAGGGCTCCAAGAGACCCAGTACTTC. Translated: CASSFGTGLQETQYF. Full variable domain (missing parts from reference TRBV28 and TRBJ2-5): DVKVTQSSRYLVKRTGEKVFLECVQDMDHENMFWYRQDPGLGLRLIYFSYDVKMKEKGDIPEGYSVSREKKERFSLILESASTNQTSMYLCASSFGTGLQETQYFGPGTRLLVL.

A few counts support this clonotype. The chain is built from TRBV5-4 and TRBJ2-6, with 8 bases matching TRBD1. This CDR3 is built from 18 residues. Per the germline V gene, CDR1 is SGHNT and CDR2 is YYREEE (reference sequence). The ends lost 1 base at V and 0 bases at J; junction bases unmatched: 6. The CDR3 DNA reads TGTGCCAGCAGCTTGCCACAGGGGGTTCGCTCTGGGGCCAACGTCCTGACTTTC. It translates to CASSLPQGVRSGANVLTF.

This clonotype was observed at least ten times. The chain employs TRBV12-3 or TRBV12-4 and TRBJ2-1; D uncertain. V shed 6 bases and J shed 2 bases, with 11 bases lying between them. The CDR3 length is 14 residues. The CDR3 DNA reads as TGTGCCAGCAGAACAGACCTAACCTACAATGAGCAGTTCTTC. Its protein is CASRTDLTYNEQFF.

In this sample, this clonotype turned up a few times. This sequence joins TRBV18 and TRBJ2-3, with D tentatively TRBD1 or TRBD2 (5 bases each). This CDR3 comprises 17 residues. Germline V gene lookup returns CDR1 KGHSH and CDR2 LQKENI. The V end lost 4 bases, the J end lost 0 bases, and 17 bases lay between the germline ends. The CDR3 DNA reads as TGTGCCAGCTCACATATCCAGGTCGGGGCGAGCACAGATACGCAGTATTTT. Translated: CASSHIQVGASTDTQYF. Looking up the rest from reference TRBV18 and TRBJ2-3 gives the full variable domain: NAGVMQNPRHLVRRRGQEARLRCSPMKGHSHVYWYRQLPEEGLKFMVYLQKENIIDESGMPKERFSAEFPKEGPSILRIQQVVRGDSAAYFCASSHIQVGASTDTQYFGPGTRLTVL.

CDR3 nucleotide sequence: TGTGCCAGCAGTGAATCGGGGGGCTCTGGAAACACCATATATTTT. Encoded protein: CASSESGGSGNTIYF. The chain carries TRBV2 and TRBJ1-3; tentatively, D is TRBD1 (5 bases). The CDR3 consists of 15 residues. V lost 2 bases, J lost 0 bases, and 8 bases lay in between. From germline, CDR1 is SNHLY and CDR2 FYNNEI.

The chain employs TRBV6-1 and TRBJ1-6; the match to TRBD1 covers 8 bases. The CDR3 has 15 amino acids. Germline values: CDR1 MNHNS, CDR2 SASEGT. The junction had 9 bases not matched to a gene; V was cut back by 7 bases and J by 7 bases. The CDR3, as DNA: TGTGCCAGCACTCCCTGGAGACAGGGGAATTCACCCCTCCACTTT. This gives the protein CASTPWRQGNSPLHF.

Here the CDR3 reads CASVGGSGDQPQHF. In nucleotides, the CDR3 is TGTGCCAGCGTGGGGGGAAGCGGTGATCAGCCCCAGCATTTT. The chain links TRBV6-2 or TRBV6-3 to TRBJ1-5; possibly TRBD1 for D (5 bases). Germline CDR1 MNHEY, CDR2 SVGEGT. Trimming took 8 bases from V and 5 from J, leaving 16 bases between them. The CDR3 consists of 14 residues.

This clonotype has only a few counts. The gene calls are TRBV20-1 and TRBJ2-3; 10 nucleotides match TRBD2. Germline CDR1 is DFQATT and CDR2 is SNEGSKA (reference sequence). The V segment lost 3 bases and the J segment 4 bases; nucleotides outside the gene matches: 10. This CDR3 spans 16 amino acids. The CDR3 DNA follows: TGCAGTGCTAGCCCGGGAGCGGGGGGGGCTCCAGATACGCAGTATTTT. It translates to CSASPGAGGAPDTQYF.

This clonotype was seen a handful of times. The genes are TRBV6-1 and TRBJ2-7, with TRBD1 matching over 9 bases. J gave up 2 bases and V 4 bases, and 6 bases lay outside the gene matches. CDR1 and CDR2 (germline): MNHNS, SASEGT. The CDR3 runs to 15 residues. DNA for the CDR3: TGTGCCAGCAGTGGATCCGGGACAGGGACCTACGAGCAGTACTTC. Translating gives CASSGSGTGTYEQYF.

This clonotype occurred many times. The chain uses TRBV5-1 and TRBJ1-3; 9 bases agree with TRBD1. Unmatched junction bases numbered 9, after V lost 4 bases and J lost 4 bases. This CDR3 has 16 amino acids. CDR1 is SGHRS, CDR2 YFSETQ, per germline. The CDR3 nucleotides are TGCGCCAGCAGCCCCCCCGGGACAGGGAGAGGAAACACCATATATTTT. It specifies CASSPPGTGRGNTIYF.

This clonotype was recorded once. The chain recombines TRBV18 with TRBJ2-3; 7 bases match TRBD2. Germline trimming cut 1 base from V and 2 bases from J; bases unmatched to any gene: 6. Germline V gene sequence: CDR1 KGHSH, CDR2 LQKENI. CDR3 length: 16 residues. The DNA for the CDR3 is TGTGCCAGCTCACCACTAGGACTAGGCCCCACAGATACGCAGTATTTT. Protein: CASSPLGLGPTDTQYF.

This clonotype was observed at least ten times. In DNA, the CDR3 is TGTGCCATCAGCGAAACTAGCGGTGATGGCGGGGAGCTGTTTTTT. As protein: CAISETSGDGGELFF. The chain recombines TRBV10-3 with TRBJ2-2; 8 bases align to TRBD2. J gave up 7 bases and V 6 bases, and 10 bases lay outside the gene matches. The germline gives CDR1 ENHRY, CDR2 SYGVKD. The CDR3 consists of 15 residues.

The sample holds a few counts of this clonotype. The chain joins TRBV7-9 to TRBJ1-5; the D gene is possibly TRBD1 (6 bases). This CDR3 has 13 residues. CDR1 and CDR2 (germline): SEHNR, FQNEAQ (reference sequence). V dropped 7 bases and J dropped 6 bases, with 13 bases sitting between them. For the CDR3, the DNA is TGTGCCAGCACCACAGGGAGGGGTCAGCCCCAGCATTTT. It encodes CASTTGRGQPQHF. Full variable domain (outside the CDR3, taken from reference TRBV7-9 and TRBJ1-5): DTGVSQNPRHKITKRGQNVTFRCDPISEHNRLYWYRQTLGQGPEFLTYFQNEAQLEKSRLLSDRFSAERPKGSFSTLEIQRTEQGDSAMYLCASTTGRGQPQHFGDGTRLSIL.

This clonotype appeared many times. This chain joins TRBV27 and TRBJ1-2, with TRBD1 as a possible D gene (6 bases). CDR1 and CDR2 from the germline V gene are MNHEY and SMNVEV (reference sequence). This CDR3 region has 14 residues. Trimming cost V 4 bases and J 8 bases, with 17 bases left between them. This chain's CDR3 is CASSSQGIGQGYTF. In DNA form, the CDR3 reads TGTGCCAGCAGTTCCCAGGGGATAGGTCAGGGCTACACCTTC.

This rearrangement joins TRBV12-3 or TRBV12-4 to TRBJ1-6, with D possibly TRBD1 on 6 matching bases. The CDR3 covers 13 residues. The ends were cut back, 4 bases at V and 13 bases at J, with 14 bases in the middle. CDR3 sequence (DNA): TGTGCCAGCAGTTGGGACACCTTAAGGCCCCTCCACTTT. Translated: CASSWDTLRPLHF.

This clonotype has just a few counts. The chain joins TRBV7-2 to TRBJ2-3; the match to TRBD2 covers 9 bases. Germline loops: CDR1 SGHTA, CDR2 FQGNSA. V was pared by 5 bases and J by 0 bases, with 9 bases of the junction left unmatched. The CDR3 has 17 residues. CDR3 protein: CASSTDTLAGSTDTQYF. The CDR3 region has the DNA TGTGCCAGCAGCACTGACACCCTAGCGGGGAGCACAGATACGCAGTATTTT.

The chain uses TRBV29-1 and TRBJ2-2, with 8 bases that match TRBD1. From germline, CDR1 is SQVTM and CDR2 ANQGSEA. The V and J ends lost 5 bases and 4 bases, in that order; junction bases with no gene match: 6. This CDR3 is 14 amino acids long. The chain's CDR3 is CSVRQGRGTGELFF. The CDR3 DNA reads TGCAGCGTTCGACAGGGGCGCGGCACCGGGGAGCTGTTTTTT.

This clonotype has at least ten counts. V usage is TRBV15 and J usage is TRBJ2-4, with D perhaps matching TRBD1 or TRBD2 (5 bases each). The CDR3 has 12 residues. Germline-derived CDR1 and CDR2 are LNHNV and YYDKDF (reference sequence). Trimming shortened V by 8 bases and J by 7 bases, and 12 bases separated the two germline ends. The DNA of the CDR3 is TGTGCCACCTCCGAGGGGTGGAACATTCAGTACTTC. As protein: CATSEGWNIQYF.

The chain employs TRBV5-6 and TRBJ1-6, with D hard to call. This CDR3 is 11 amino acids long. The V gene lost 3 bases and the J gene lost 11 bases, with 6 bases spanning the gap. Germline V lookup: CDR1 SGHDT, CDR2 YYEEEE. This CDR3 is CASSWGAPLHF. The CDR3 DNA reads TGTGCCAGCAGCTGGGGAGCACCCCTCCACTTT.

This clonotype turned up a few times. The V gene is TRBV11-2, the J gene TRBJ1-4; D is possibly TRBD1 (5 bases). Trimming pared 2 bases from V and 8 bases from J, leaving 15 bases between. The CDR3 covers 15 residues. Per the germline V gene, CDR1 is SGHAT and CDR2 is FQNNGV. The CDR3 region is CASSLFGGYGEKLFF. CDR3 nucleotides: TGTGCCAGCAGCTTATTCGGGGGATATGGGGAAAAACTGTTTTTT.

This clonotype was observed a handful of times. The chain joins TRBV18 to TRBJ2-1, with 7 bases identical to TRBD2. V shed 4 bases and J 0 bases; nucleotides not matched to a gene: 3. Germline V gene lookup returns CDR1 KGHSH and CDR2 LQKENI. The CDR3 length is 15 residues. The DNA for the CDR3 is TGTGCCAGCTCACTACTAGCGAACTCCTACAATGAGCAGTTCTTC. Amino acids: CASSLLANSYNEQFF.

This clonotype was detected ten times or more. The chain combines TRBV12-5 with TRBJ2-3; possibly TRBD1 or TRBD2 for D (6 bases each). The germline V and J ends were trimmed by 4 bases and 1 base, with 9 bases remaining between them. Germline-derived CDR1 and CDR2 are LGHNT and FRNRAP. The CDR3 is 14 amino acids. The CDR3 reads CASGSGAGTDTQYF. For the CDR3, the DNA is TGTGCTAGTGGTTCGGGGGCCGGCACAGATACGCAGTATTTT. The full variable domain, rest sourced from reference TRBV12-5 and TRBJ2-3, is DARVTQTPRHKVTEMGQEVTMRCQPILGHNTVFWYRQTMMQGLELLAYFRNRAPLDDSGMPKDRFSAEMPDATLATLKIQPSEPRDSAVYFCASGSGAGTDTQYFGPGTRLTVL.

In this sample, this clonotype turned up a few times. The chain joins TRBV5-1 to TRBJ2-5; the match to TRBD1 covers 7 bases. The CDR3 length is 13 residues. Unmatched junction bases numbered 4, after V lost 3 bases and J lost 5 bases. Germline assignment: CDR1 SGHRS and CDR2 YFSETQ. In DNA, the CDR3 is TGCGCCAGCAGCTCGACAGGGAAGGAGACCCAGTACTTC. This gives the protein CASSSTGKETQYF.

This clonotype has a count of ten or more. The rearrangement links TRBV5-5 to TRBJ1-4; TRBD1 agrees at 10 bases. Per germline, CDR1 SGHKS and CDR2 YYEKEE (reference sequence). This CDR3 has 14 residues. V lost 4 bases, J lost 6 bases, and 3 bases stayed unmatched. CDR3: CASSRDRGYEKLFF. CDR3 nucleotide sequence: TGTGCCAGCAGCAGGGACAGGGGATATGAAAAACTGTTTTTT.

This clonotype was seen ten or more times. The chain combines TRBV5-1 with TRBJ2-1; D call uncertain. This CDR3 region has 12 residues. Trimming removed 0 bases at V and 15 bases at J, with 13 bases between. Per germline, CDR1 SGHRS and CDR2 YFSETQ. CDR3 residues: CASSLDWARRFF. In nucleotides, the CDR3 is TGCGCCAGCAGCTTGGATTGGGCCCGGAGGTTCTTC. Together with reference TRBV5-1 and TRBJ2-1, the CDR3 gives the full variable domain: KAGVTQTPRYLIKTRGQQVTLSCSPISGHRSVSWYQQTPGQGLQFLFEYFSETQRNKGNFPGRFSGRQFSNSRSEMNVSTLELGDSALYLCASSLDWARRFFGPGTRLTVL.

J is TRBJ2-5 and V is TRBV5-4, with D tentatively TRBD2 (5 bases). Per the germline V gene, CDR1 is SGHNT and CDR2 is YYREEE (reference sequence). V lost 7 bases and J 0 bases, leaving 16 bases between the germline ends. The CDR3 is 15 residues long. Here the CDR3 reads CASGPERENQETQYF. The DNA of the CDR3 is TGTGCCAGCGGGCCAGAGAGGGAGAACCAAGAGACCCAGTACTTC.

This clonotype has just a few counts. The V call is TRBV6-5, the J call TRBJ1-5, with D tentatively TRBD1 (6 bases). The CDR3 sequence is 14 residues long. Germline CDR1 MNHEY, CDR2 SVGAGI. V was shortened by 6 bases and J by 6 bases, with 15 bases between the two germline ends. CDR3 loop: CASSKLSGVQPQHF. CDR3 bases: TGTGCCAGCAGCAAACTATCAGGGGTTCAGCCCCAGCATTTT.

The rearrangement joins TRBV5-1 to TRBJ2-3; 8 bases match TRBD1. The germline gives CDR1 SGHRS, CDR2 YFSETQ. Unmatched junction bases numbered 6, after V lost 4 bases and J lost 5 bases. The CDR3 is 14 residues long. For the CDR3, the DNA is TGCGCCAGCAGCGTTATACAGGGGGAAGATACGCAGTATTTT. Amino acids: CASSVIQGEDTQYF. The full variable domain, with the rest looked up from reference TRBV5-1 and TRBJ2-3, is KAGVTQTPRYLIKTRGQQVTLSCSPISGHRSVSWYQQTPGQGLQFLFEYFSETQRNKGNFPGRFSGRQFSNSRSEMNVSTLELGDSALYLCASSVIQGEDTQYFGPGTRLTVL.

This clonotype came up a few times. The chain links TRBV10-3 to TRBJ1-5; tentatively, D is TRBD1 (6 bases). The V gene lost 10 bases and the J gene lost 2 bases, with 12 bases spanning the gap. The CDR3 loop spans 13 amino acids. From germline, CDR1 is ENHRY and CDR2 SYGVKD. The CDR3 protein is CATTRQGNQPQHF. The CDR3 nucleotides read TGTGCCACCACCCGACAGGGCAATCAGCCCCAGCATTTT.

The chain recombines TRBV4-1 with TRBJ2-3, with D possibly matching TRBD2 (6 bases). The germline V gene encodes CDR1 MGHRA and CDR2 YSYEKL. The CDR3 is made up of 13 amino acids. Between the trimmed V and J ends, which lost 1 base and 7 bases, there was a span of 9 bases. The CDR3 sequence: CASSQGDLNTQYF. The CDR3 nucleotides read TGCGCCAGCAGCCAAGGGGACTTGAATACGCAGTATTTT.

J is TRBJ2-3 and V is TRBV20-1; D may be TRBD2 (6 bases). V was pared by 6 bases and J by 0 bases, with 16 bases between. The V gene's germline CDR1 is DFQATT and CDR2 SNEGSKA (reference sequence). The CDR3 has 15 residues. CDR3 loop: CSALLGGSSTDTQYF. The CDR3, as DNA: TGCAGTGCCCTACTTGGGGGGTCTAGCACAGATACGCAGTATTTT.